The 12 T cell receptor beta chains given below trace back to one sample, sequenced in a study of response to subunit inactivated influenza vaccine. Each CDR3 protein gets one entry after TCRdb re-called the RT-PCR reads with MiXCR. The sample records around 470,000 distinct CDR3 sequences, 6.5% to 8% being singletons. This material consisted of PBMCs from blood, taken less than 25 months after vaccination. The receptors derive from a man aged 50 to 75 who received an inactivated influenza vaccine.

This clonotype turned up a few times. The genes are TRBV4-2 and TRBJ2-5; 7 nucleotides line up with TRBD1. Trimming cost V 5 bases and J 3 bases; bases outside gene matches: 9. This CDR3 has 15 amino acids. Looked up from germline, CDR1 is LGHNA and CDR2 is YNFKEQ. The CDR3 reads CASSKIAGTEETQYF. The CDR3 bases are TGTGCCAGCAGCAAGATCGCTGGGACAGAAGAGACCCAGTACTTC.

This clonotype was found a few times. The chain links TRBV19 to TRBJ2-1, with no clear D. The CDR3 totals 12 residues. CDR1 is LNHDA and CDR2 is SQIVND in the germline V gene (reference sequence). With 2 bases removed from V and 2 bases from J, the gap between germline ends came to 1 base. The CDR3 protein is CASSITYNEQFF. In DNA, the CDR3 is TGTGCCAGTAGTATAACCTACAATGAGCAGTTCTTC.

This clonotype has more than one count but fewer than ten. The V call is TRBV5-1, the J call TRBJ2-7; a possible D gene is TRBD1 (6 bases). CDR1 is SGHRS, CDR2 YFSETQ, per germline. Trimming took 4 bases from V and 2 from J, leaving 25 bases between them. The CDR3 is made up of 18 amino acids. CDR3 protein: CASSKDQFTGTRAYEQYF. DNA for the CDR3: TGCGCCAGCAGCAAGGATCAATTCACCGGGACAAGAGCCTACGAGCAGTACTTC.

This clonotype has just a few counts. CDR3 DNA sequence: TGTGCCAGCAGCCCGAACCCGGGCCCGGCTTTCGAGCAGTTCTTC. Protein: CASSPNPGPAFEQFF. V and J are TRBV6-1 and TRBJ2-1; D unresolved. Deletions cut 6 bases from V and 10 bases from J, with 22 bases between. The germline V gene encodes CDR1 MNHNS and CDR2 SASEGT. The CDR3 runs to 15 residues.

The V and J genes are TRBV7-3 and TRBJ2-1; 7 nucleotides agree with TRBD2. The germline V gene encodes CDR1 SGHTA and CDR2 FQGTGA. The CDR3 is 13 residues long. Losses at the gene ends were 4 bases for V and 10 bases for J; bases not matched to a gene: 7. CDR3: CASSSVRGEEQFF. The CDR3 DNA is TGTGCCAGCAGCTCTGTTCGGGGGGAAGAGCAGTTCTTC.

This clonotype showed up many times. The CDR3 DNA sequence: TGTGCCAGCAGCGCCGGGACAGGGGGCCGGGAGCAGTACTTC. It yields the protein CASSAGTGGREQYF. V gene TRBV27 combines with J gene TRBJ2-7; 12 bases are shared with TRBD1. CDR1 is MNHEY, CDR2 SMNVEV, per germline (reference sequence). The trim removed 6 bases at V and 7 bases at J, leaving 7 bases unmatched. This CDR3 has 14 amino acids.

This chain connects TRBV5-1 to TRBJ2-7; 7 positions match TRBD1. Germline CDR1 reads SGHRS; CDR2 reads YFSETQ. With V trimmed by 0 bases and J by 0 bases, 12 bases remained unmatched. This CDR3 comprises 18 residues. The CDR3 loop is CASSLGGQLSLSSYEQYF. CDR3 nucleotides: TGCGCCAGCAGCTTGGGGGGACAGCTAAGTTTGAGCTCCTACGAGCAGTACTTC.

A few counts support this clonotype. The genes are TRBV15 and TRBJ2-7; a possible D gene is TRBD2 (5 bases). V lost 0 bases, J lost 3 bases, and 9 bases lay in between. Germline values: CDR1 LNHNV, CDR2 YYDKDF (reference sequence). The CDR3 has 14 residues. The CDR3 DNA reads TGTGCCACCAGCAGAGATCCGGACTTCTACGAGCAGTACTTC. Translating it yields CATSRDPDFYEQYF.

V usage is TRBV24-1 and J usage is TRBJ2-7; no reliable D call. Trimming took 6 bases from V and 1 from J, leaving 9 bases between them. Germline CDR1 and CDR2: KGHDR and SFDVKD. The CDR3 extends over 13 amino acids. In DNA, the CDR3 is TGTGCCACCAGTCCCCGGGCTTCCTACGAGCAGTACTTC. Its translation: CATSPRASYEQYF.

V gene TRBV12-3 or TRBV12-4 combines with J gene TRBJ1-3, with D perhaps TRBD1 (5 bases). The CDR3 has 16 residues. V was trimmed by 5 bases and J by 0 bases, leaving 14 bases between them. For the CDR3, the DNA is TGTGCCAGCAGTCGATCCGGTGGGGGCTCTGGAAACACCATATATTTT. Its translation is CASSRSGGGSGNTIYF.

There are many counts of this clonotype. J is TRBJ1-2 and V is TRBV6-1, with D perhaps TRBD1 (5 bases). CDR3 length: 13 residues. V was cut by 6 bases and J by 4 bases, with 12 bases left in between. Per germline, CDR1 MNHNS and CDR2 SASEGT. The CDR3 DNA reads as TGTGCCAGCAGCCAGACAGCGAGCTATGGCTACACCTTC. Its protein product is CASSQTASYGYTF.

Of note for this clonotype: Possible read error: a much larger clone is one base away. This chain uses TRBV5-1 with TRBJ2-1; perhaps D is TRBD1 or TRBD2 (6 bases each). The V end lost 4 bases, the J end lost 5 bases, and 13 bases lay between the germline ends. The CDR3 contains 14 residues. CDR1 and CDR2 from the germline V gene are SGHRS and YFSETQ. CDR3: CASSPGATDNEQFF. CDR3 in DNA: TGCGCCAGCAGCCCGGGGGCAACCGACAATGAGCAGTTCTTC.